This T cell receptor beta chain appears in the sequencing data of a study of radiation and T cells in renal cell carcinoma. Study-wide context: Nephrectomy followed 15 Gy stereotactic body radiation by 4 weeks. General study findings and limits: In blood, top tumor clones expanded by 2 weeks, shrinking by 4.

This CDR3 contains 12 residues. V lost 2 bases and J 11 bases, leaving 13 bases between the germline ends. Germline assignment: CDR1 GTSNPN and CDR2 SVGIG (reference sequence). This clone was detected only a few times. As yet, its antigen is unknown. The sample's time point: baseline pretreatment blood. Treatment given: 15 Gy SBRT to primary tumor, nephrectomy 4 weeks later. Clear cell pathology was present in this patient's renal cell carcinoma. Measured with immunoSEQ multiplex PCR; TCRdb has only the in-frame clones, and not every one. The sample includes 110,000 to 150,000 clones, approximately 90% of them seen just once.

The sequence derives from a woman aged 50 to 60 with renal cell carcinoma. Specimen: blood, collected from a patient whose treatment included radiotherapy and nephrectomy. V and J are TRBV30 and TRBJ2-1, with a possible D match to TRBD2 (5 bases). The CDR3 region is CAWSPWAGQQFF. The CDR3 DNA is TGTGCCTGGAGTCCTTGGGCGGGCCAGCAGTTCTTC.